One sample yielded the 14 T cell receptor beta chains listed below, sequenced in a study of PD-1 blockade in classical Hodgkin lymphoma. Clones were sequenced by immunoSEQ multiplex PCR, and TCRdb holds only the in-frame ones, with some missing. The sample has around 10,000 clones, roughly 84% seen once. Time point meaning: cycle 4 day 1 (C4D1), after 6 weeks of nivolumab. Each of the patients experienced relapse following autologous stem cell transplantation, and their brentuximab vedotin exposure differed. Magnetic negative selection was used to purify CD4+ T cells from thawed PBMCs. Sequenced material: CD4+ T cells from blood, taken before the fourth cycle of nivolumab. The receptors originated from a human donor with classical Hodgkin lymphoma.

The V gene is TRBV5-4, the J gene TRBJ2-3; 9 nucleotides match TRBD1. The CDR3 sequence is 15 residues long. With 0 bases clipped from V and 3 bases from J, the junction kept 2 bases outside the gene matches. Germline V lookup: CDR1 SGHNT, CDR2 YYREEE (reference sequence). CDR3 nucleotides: TGTGCCAGCAGCTTGGGGGACAGGGCTACAGATACGCAGTATTTT. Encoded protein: CASSLGDRATDTQYF.

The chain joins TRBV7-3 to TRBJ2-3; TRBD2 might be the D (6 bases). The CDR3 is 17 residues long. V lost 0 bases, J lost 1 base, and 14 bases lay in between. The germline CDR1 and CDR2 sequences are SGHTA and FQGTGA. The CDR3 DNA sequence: TGTGCCAGCAGCTTAACGTCGGCTAGCGATGGCACAGATACGCAGTATTTT. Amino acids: CASSLTSASDGTDTQYF.

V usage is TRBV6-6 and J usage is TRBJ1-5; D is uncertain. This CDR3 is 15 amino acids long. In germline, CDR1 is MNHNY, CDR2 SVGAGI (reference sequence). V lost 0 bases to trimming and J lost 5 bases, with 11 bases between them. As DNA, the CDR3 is TGTGCCAGCAGTTACTCGATGCCTGCAGATCAGCCCCAGCATTTT. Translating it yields CASSYSMPADQPQHF.

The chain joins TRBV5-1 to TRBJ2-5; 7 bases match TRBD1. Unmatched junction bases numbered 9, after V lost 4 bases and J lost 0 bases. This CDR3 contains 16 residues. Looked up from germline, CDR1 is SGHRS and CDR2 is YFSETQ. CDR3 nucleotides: TGCGCCAGCAGCGCAGGGCGAGGGACAGACCAAGAGACCCAGTACTTC. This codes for CASSAGRGTDQETQYF.

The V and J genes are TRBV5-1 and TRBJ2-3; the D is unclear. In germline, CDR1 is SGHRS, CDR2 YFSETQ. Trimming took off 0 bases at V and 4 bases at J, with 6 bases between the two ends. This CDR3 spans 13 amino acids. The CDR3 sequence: CASSLGVPDTQYF. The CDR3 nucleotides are TGCGCCAGCAGCTTGGGGGTTCCAGATACGCAGTATTTT.

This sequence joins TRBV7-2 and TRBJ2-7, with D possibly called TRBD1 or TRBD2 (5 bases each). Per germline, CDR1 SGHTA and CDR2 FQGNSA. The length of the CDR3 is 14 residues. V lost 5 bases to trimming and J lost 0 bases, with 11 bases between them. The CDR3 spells CASSKRDGSYEQYF. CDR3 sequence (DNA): TGTGCCAGCAGCAAACGGGACGGCTCCTACGAGCAGTACTTC.

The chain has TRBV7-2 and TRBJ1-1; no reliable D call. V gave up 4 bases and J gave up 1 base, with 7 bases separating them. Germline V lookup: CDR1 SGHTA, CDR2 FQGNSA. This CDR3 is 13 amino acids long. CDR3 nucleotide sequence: TGTGCCAGCAGCTCCGGACCGAACACTGAAGCTTTCTTT. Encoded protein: CASSSGPNTEAFF.

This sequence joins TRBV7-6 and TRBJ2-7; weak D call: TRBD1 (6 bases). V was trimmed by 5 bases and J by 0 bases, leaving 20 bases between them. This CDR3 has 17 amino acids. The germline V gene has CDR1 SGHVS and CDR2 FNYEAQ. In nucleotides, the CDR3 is TGTGCCAGCAGCCTTGCGTACCGGGACATTAGCTCCTACGAGCAGTACTTC. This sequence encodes CASSLAYRDISSYEQYF.

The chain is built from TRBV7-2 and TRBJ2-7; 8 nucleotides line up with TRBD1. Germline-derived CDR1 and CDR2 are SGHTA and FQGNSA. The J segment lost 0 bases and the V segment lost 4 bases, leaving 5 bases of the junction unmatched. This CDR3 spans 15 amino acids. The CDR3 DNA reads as TGTGCCAGCAGCTATGGACAGGGAAGCTCCTACGAGCAGTACTTC. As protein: CASSYGQGSSYEQYF.

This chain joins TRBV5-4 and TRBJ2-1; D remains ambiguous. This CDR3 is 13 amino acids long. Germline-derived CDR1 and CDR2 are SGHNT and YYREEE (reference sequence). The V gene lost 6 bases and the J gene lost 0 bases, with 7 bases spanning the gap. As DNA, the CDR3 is TGTGCCAGCAAGGGAAACTCCTACAATGAGCAGTTCTTC. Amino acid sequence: CASKGNSYNEQFF.

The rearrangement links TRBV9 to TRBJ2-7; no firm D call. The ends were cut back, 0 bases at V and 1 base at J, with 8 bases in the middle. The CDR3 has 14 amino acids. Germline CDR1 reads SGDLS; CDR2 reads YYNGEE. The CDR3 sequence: CASSVVPESYEQYF. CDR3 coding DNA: TGTGCCAGCAGCGTAGTTCCCGAGTCCTACGAGCAGTACTTC. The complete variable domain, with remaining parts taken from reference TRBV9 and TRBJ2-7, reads DSGVTQTPKHLITATGQRVTLRCSPRSGDLSVYWYQQSLDQGLQFLIQYYNGEERAKGNILERFSAQQFPDLHSELNLSSLELGDSALYFCASSVVPESYEQYFGPGTRLTVT.

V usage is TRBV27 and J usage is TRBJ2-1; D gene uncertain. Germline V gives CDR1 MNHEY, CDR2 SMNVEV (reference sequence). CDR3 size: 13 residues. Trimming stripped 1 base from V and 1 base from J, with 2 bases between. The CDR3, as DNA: TGTGCCAGCAGTTTATGGTCCTACAATGAGCAGTTCTTC. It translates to CASSLWSYNEQFF.

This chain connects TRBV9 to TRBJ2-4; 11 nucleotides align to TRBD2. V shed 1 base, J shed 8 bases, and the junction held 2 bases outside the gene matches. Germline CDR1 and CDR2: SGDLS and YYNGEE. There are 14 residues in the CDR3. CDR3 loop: CASSVTSGSDIQYF. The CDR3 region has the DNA TGTGCCAGCAGCGTAACTAGCGGGAGCGACATTCAGTACTTC.

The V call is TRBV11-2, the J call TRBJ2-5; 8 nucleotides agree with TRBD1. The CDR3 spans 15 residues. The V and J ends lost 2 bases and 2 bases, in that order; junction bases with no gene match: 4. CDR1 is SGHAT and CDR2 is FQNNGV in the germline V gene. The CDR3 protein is CASSLSTGGQETQYF. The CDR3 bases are TGTGCCAGCAGCTTATCAACAGGGGGTCAAGAGACCCAGTACTTC.